Below, 23 T cell receptor beta chains from the same sample are listed, as sequenced in a study of metastatic and nonmetastatic thyroid tumors. Thyroid surgery took place with no prior treatment in any patient. TCRdb re-called clones from the PCR reads using MiXCR. Counted here are some 14,000 clones, approximately 32% occurring once; the ten biggest clones make up approximately 4%. Sequencing was done on a sample of blood. These receptors were obtained from a female donor with papillary thyroid cancer or a benign thyroid nodule (not recorded which). Some clones in this sample may be carry-over from other donors' samples.

This clone is medium-sized. J is TRBJ1-4 and V is TRBV19; D is ambiguous. Germline values: CDR1 LNHDA, CDR2 SQIVND (reference sequence). The CDR3 consists of 17 residues. The V gene lost 3 bases and the J gene lost 4 bases, with 18 bases spanning the gap. CDR3 amino acids: CASSIGRIGPSNEKLFF. The CDR3, as DNA: TGTGCCAGTAGTATCGGTAGGATCGGTCCGAGTAATGAAAAACTGTTTTTT.

The chain employs TRBV19 and TRBJ1-1; 7 nucleotides align to TRBD1. The ends lost 3 bases at V and 3 bases at J; junction bases unmatched: 4. CDR3 length equals 14 residues. The germline gives CDR1 LNHDA, CDR2 SQIVND (reference sequence). Here the CDR3 DNA reads TGTGCCAGTAGTATTCGAGACAGGGACACTGAAGCTTTCTTT. It specifies CASSIRDRDTEAFF.

Remarks on this clone: One end of the junction fails to match germline, which may point to a read error. The rearrangement uses TRBV11-2 and TRBJ2-7; the D gene could be TRBD1 or TRBD2 (6 bases each). From germline, CDR1 is SGHAT and CDR2 FQNNGV. The CDR3 has 17 amino acids. This chain's CDR3 is CASSLVFRGPITYDQYF. CDR3 coding DNA: TGTGCCAGCAGCTTAGTTTTCCGGGGGCCGATCACCTACGACCAGTACTTC.

This chain joins TRBV11-3 and TRBJ2-7; no reliable D call. This CDR3 comprises 13 residues. The V end was cut by 0 bases, the J end by 5 bases, with 8 bases between. Germline V gene lookup returns CDR1 SGHNT and CDR2 YENEEA. The CDR3 protein is CASSLDTGDEQYF. The CDR3 nucleotides are TGTGCCAGCAGCTTAGATACTGGCGACGAGCAGTACTTC. Looking up the rest from reference TRBV11-3 and TRBJ2-7 gives the full variable domain: EAGVVQSPRYKIIEKKQPVAFWCNPISGHNTLYWYLQNLGQGPELLIRYENEEAVDDSQLPKDRFSAERLKGVDSTLKIQPAELGDSAVYLCASSLDTGDEQYFGPGTRLTVT.

This clone was observed many times. The J gene is TRBJ2-1, the V gene TRBV29-1, with unresolved D. The CDR3 length is 13 residues. CDR1 and CDR2 (germline): SQVTM, ANQGSEA. With 2 bases removed from V and 6 bases from J, the gap between germline ends came to 11 bases. In DNA, the CDR3 is TGCAGCGTTGAATACCTTTTCCCCAATGAGCAGTTCTTC. Its protein is CSVEYLFPNEQFF.

This clone appeared many times. The rearrangement links TRBV20-1 to TRBJ1-1; D may be TRBD1 (6 bases). The CDR3 has 11 residues. Germline loops: CDR1 DFQATT, CDR2 SNEGSKA (reference sequence). CDR3 DNA sequence: TGCAGCATCAGGGGGAACACTGAAGCTTTCTTT. Translation gives CSIRGNTEAFF.

This chain links TRBV7-2 with TRBJ1-1; D gene unclear. Per germline, CDR1 SGHTA and CDR2 FQGNSA. CDR3 length: 14 amino acids. The V gene lost 5 bases and the J gene lost 4 bases, with 14 bases spanning the gap. The CDR3 here is CASSEIGGSTEAFF. CDR3 bases: TGTGCCAGCAGCGAGATAGGTGGGAGCACTGAAGCTTTCTTT.

The chain carries TRBV7-2 and TRBJ1-5; 7 bases line up with TRBD1. V gave up 5 bases and J gave up 9 bases; unmatched junction bases: 13. This CDR3 has 15 residues. Germline CDR1 reads SGHTA; CDR2 reads FQGNSA. Here the CDR3 DNA reads TGTGCCAGCAGCGCCCGACAGGGCCCCTTTGGGCCCCAGCATTTT. Translating it yields CASSARQGPFGPQHF.

The chain links TRBV18 to TRBJ2-5; possibly TRBD1 for D (5 bases). In germline, CDR1 is KGHSH, CDR2 LQKENI. This CDR3 comprises 13 residues. V was shortened by 4 bases and J by 2 bases, with 8 bases between the two germline ends. The CDR3 nucleotides are TGTGCCAGCTCACGGTCAGGGCAAGAGACCCAGTACTTC. It specifies CASSRSGQETQYF.

The chain combines TRBV6-5 with TRBJ1-6; the D is unclear. V lost 1 base and J 7 bases, leaving 8 bases between the germline ends. This CDR3 region has 14 residues. The V gene's germline CDR1 is MNHEY and CDR2 SVGAGI. The CDR3 sequence: CASSYLYSNSPLHF. The CDR3 nucleotides read TGTGCCAGCAGTTACTTATACAGCAATTCACCCCTCCACTTT.

This clone appeared many times. This chain joins TRBV5-4 and TRBJ2-3; D may be TRBD1 or TRBD2 (5 bases each). V was cut by 4 bases and J by 0 bases, with 9 bases left in between. The CDR3 is 14 residues long. Germline loops: CDR1 SGHNT, CDR2 YYREEE (reference sequence). The CDR3 loop reads CASSLGRSTDTQYF. CDR3 DNA sequence: TGTGCCAGCAGCCTGGGACGGAGCACAGATACGCAGTATTTT.

This clone is classed as medium-sized (0.01 to 0.1%). The sample has other DNA sequences that encode this CDR3 too. The CDR3 bases are TGCAGTGCTACTTACCCGGGACAGGCTGGGGCAACCTACGAGCAGTACTTC. Encoded protein: CSATYPGQAGATYEQYF. This chain joins TRBV20-1 and TRBJ2-7; 8 bases align to TRBD1. CDR1 is DFQATT, CDR2 SNEGSKA, per germline (reference sequence). The CDR3 is 17 amino acids. The V segment lost 4 bases and the J segment 2 bases; nucleotides outside the gene matches: 16.

This clone rates as medium-sized (0.01 to 0.1%). The chain recombines TRBV18 with TRBJ2-3; D gene ambiguous. Trimming shortened V by 0 bases and J by 8 bases, and 12 bases separated the two germline ends. Germline V gene data show CDR1 as KGHSH and CDR2 as LQKENI. There are 14 residues in the CDR3. DNA for the CDR3: TGTGCCAGCTCACCACCTACGGCCCTTACTACGCAGTATTTT. Encoded protein: CASSPPTALTTQYF.

As regards this clone: At one boundary the junction diverges from the germline segment, which might be a read error. This chain uses TRBV4-1 with TRBJ2-3, with 11 bases lining up with TRBD2. From germline, CDR1 is MGHRA and CDR2 YSYEKL. This CDR3 has 19 residues. CDR3 in amino acids: CASSLEIAGGVGGTDTQCF. The CDR3 DNA sequence: TGCGCCAGCAGCCTCGAGATAGCGGGAGGGGTCGGGGGCACAGATACGCAGTGTTTT.

This clone came up many times. The chain couples TRBV4-1 to TRBJ1-4; 7 bases fit TRBD1. Germline assignment: CDR1 MGHRA and CDR2 YSYEKL. This CDR3 is built from 16 residues. V gave up 5 bases and J gave up 4 bases; unmatched junction bases: 10. The CDR3 loop reads CASSNTLGQDNEKLFF. In DNA, the CDR3 is TGCGCCAGCAGCAATACACTCGGACAGGATAATGAAAAACTGTTTTTT.

The V call is TRBV29-1, the J call TRBJ1-2, with TRBD1 matching 8 bases. V was clipped by 5 bases and J by 9 bases; unmatched bases: 11. The CDR3 covers 13 residues. Germline V CDR1 and CDR2: SQVTM, ANQGSEA. The CDR3 spells CSVPPGQDLRYTF. The CDR3 coding sequence is TGCAGCGTTCCACCGGGACAGGATCTGCGCTACACCTTC.

At least ten counts were recorded for this clone. The DNA of the CDR3 is TGTGCCAGCAGTTTATCTATAATTGGGGCCGAGCAGTTCTTC. Residues: CASSLSIIGAEQFF. The chain joins TRBV27 to TRBJ2-1, with D perhaps TRBD1 (5 bases). Germline V CDR1 and CDR2: MNHEY, SMNVEV (reference sequence). The CDR3 covers 14 residues. With 0 bases removed from V and 10 bases from J, the gap between germline ends came to 13 bases.

The rearrangement joins TRBV11-2 to TRBJ2-2; the match to TRBD2 covers 16 bases. Germline V CDR1 and CDR2: SGHAT, FQNNGV. The CDR3 consists of 18 residues. The V and J ends lost 5 bases and 6 bases, in that order; junction bases with no gene match: 9. The CDR3 coding sequence is TGTGCCAGCAGCCACCAGGGACTAGCGGGAGGGTTGTCCGGGGAGCTGTTTTTT. This translates into CASSHQGLAGGLSGELFF.

This clone appeared a few times. This chain joins TRBV27 and TRBJ2-5; 9 nucleotides align to TRBD2. The V gene's germline CDR1 is MNHEY and CDR2 SMNVEV (reference sequence). The CDR3 totals 16 residues. V lost 2 bases and J lost 2; bases outside the gene matches: 6. The CDR3 protein is CASSLVKAGGQETQYF. The CDR3 DNA reads as TGTGCCAGCAGTTTAGTGAAAGCGGGGGGACAAGAGACCCAGTACTTC.

By share, this clone ranks as medium-sized. V is TRBV6-5 and J is TRBJ2-7; D possibly corresponds to TRBD2 (5 bases). The V and J ends lost 2 bases and 3 bases respectively, with 11 bases between them. Germline values: CDR1 MNHEY, CDR2 SVGAGI. The CDR3 runs to 14 residues. CDR3 sequence: CASSYGPGSYEQYF. In DNA form, the CDR3 reads TGTGCCAGCAGTTACGGTCCGGGAAGCTACGAGCAGTACTTC.

This clone is medium-sized (0.01 to 0.1%) within its sample. This chain uses TRBV11-3 with TRBJ1-3; the D is unclear. The CDR3 is 15 residues long. Germline V gives CDR1 SGHNT, CDR2 YENEEA. The V end lost 4 bases, the J end lost 0 bases, and 10 bases lay between the germline ends. The CDR3 nucleotides read TGTGCCAGCAGCTCTACGTTCGTCTCTGGAAACACCATATATTTT. Protein sequence: CASSSTFVSGNTIYF.

At least ten counts were recorded for this clone. The chain has TRBV10-2 and TRBJ2-1; no reliable D call. Per germline, CDR1 WSHSY and CDR2 SAAADI. The CDR3 runs 11 residues. Trimming removed 2 bases at V and 7 bases at J, with 3 bases between. The CDR3 sequence is CASSEVNEQFF. DNA of the CDR3: TGCGCCAGCAGTGAGGTAAATGAGCAGTTCTTC.

This clone was detected ten times or more. The chain recombines TRBV12-3 or TRBV12-4 with TRBJ2-2; D is undetermined. There are 15 residues in the CDR3. V lost 3 bases to trimming and J lost 5 bases, with 13 bases between them. CDR3 sequence: CASSFVGPQTGELFF. As DNA, the CDR3 is TGTGCCAGCAGTTTTGTCGGGCCGCAAACCGGGGAGCTGTTTTTT.